The present entry profiles one T cell receptor (beta chain) with its context. V lost 6 bases and J lost 5; bases outside the gene matches: 12. The germline CDR1 and CDR2 sequences are LNHDA and SQIVND (reference sequence). This CDR3 comprises 16 residues. Using immunoSEQ multiplex PCR, the repertoire was profiled, and TCRdb retains in-frame clones only, with some absent. The sample records 150,000 to 200,000 clones, around 91% being singletons. This sample was included in a study of control samples from healthy donors and cancer patients. V gene TRBV19 combines with J gene TRBJ2-3; the match to TRBD1 covers 9 bases. The sequence was collected from a woman in her 50s in good health. The sample was blood. In DNA, the CDR3 is TGTGCCAGTAGCGCCCTTACAGGGGGCTCTGGAGATACGCAGTATTTT. Protein product: CASSALTGGSGDTQYF.